The rows below give T cell receptor beta chains drawn from one sample of a study of tumor-infiltrating lymphocytes in primary liver carcinoma. TCRdb fed the multiplex PCR reads into MiXCR, producing one record per CDR3 protein. The repertoire consists of 150,000 to 200,000 distinct CDR3 sequences, with 50% to 75% occurring once and the leading ten covering approximately 65%. The sample taken for sequencing was peripheral blood. The receptor source for this set is a man aged 40-49 years with primary liver carcinoma and hepatitis B virus infection. CDR3s leave out the opening cysteine and the closing phenylalanine or tryptophan.

J gene | V gene | CDR3 protein
TRBJ1-4 | TRBV6-5 | ASSPETRHGEKLF
TRBJ2-1 | TRBV12-3/TRBV12-4 | ASGQQGPDEQF
TRBJ1-5 | TRBV29-1 | SVGGGSDQPQH
TRBJ2-7 | TRBV29-1 | SVEDGQGANYEQY
TRBJ2-1 | TRBV7-9 | ASSVDQGFHNEQF
TRBJ2-6 | TRBV10-3 | AISSGFLSGANVLT
TRBJ2-1 | TRBV6-5 | ASSYPTSAGHEQF
TRBJ2-7 | TRBV11-2 | ASSLVLADSEQY
TRBJ2-7 | TRBV10-2 | ASTKLAGETEQY
TRBJ1-1 | TRBV7-9 | ASSPPFWTDRGIEAF
TRBJ2-7 | TRBV11-2 | TSSSPTGREQY
TRBJ2-2 | TRBV6-1 | ASSEAGGENTGELF
TRBJ1-4 | TRBV11-2 | ASSLVLNEKQF
TRBJ2-1 | TRBV29-1 | SVLIYRGDEQF
TRBJ1-2 | TRBV28 | ASITSARVLSGYT
TRBJ2-1 | TRBV29-1 | SVGMQSFYNEQF
TRBJ2-1 | TRBV11-2 | DSSFRDGTHNEQF
TRBJ2-7 | TRBV11-2 | ASSAPGLAGYEQY
TRBJ2-2 | TRBV6-6 | ASKDGAGELF
TRBJ2-7 | TRBV7-9 | ASSLRDSYEQY
TRBJ2-3 | TRBV6-1 | ASSEALGLDGTTDTQY
TRBJ1-5 | TRBV28 | ASTGGVGGLSQPQH
TRBJ1-1 | TRBV6-1 | AYSRNTEAF
TRBJ2-5 | TRBV6-2/TRBV6-3 | AGSYGLAQTQY
TRBJ2-5 | TRBV5-1 | ASSPDRVMETQY
TRBJ2-1 | TRBV11-2 | ANIGGSSHEQF
TRBJ2-7 | TRBV11-2 | ASSPEDGLQY
TRBJ2-7 | TRBV5-1 | ATASLAGASEQY
TRBJ1-2 | TRBV12-3/TRBV12-4 | ASSPQLGGWCT
TRBJ2-2 | TRBV4-1 | ASSAGTSGFYTGELF
TRBJ2-7 | TRBV10-2 | ANSPGTLAYEQY
TRBJ2-7 | TRBV6-5 | ASSYGPRDRASYEQY
TRBJ2-5 | TRBV6-1 | AIRRHLQETQY
TRBJ2-7 | TRBV12-3/TRBV12-4 | TSSSLAGEGYEQY
TRBJ1-5 | TRBV6-6 | ASSYLGGGGQPQH
TRBJ1-3 | TRBV12-3/TRBV12-4 | ASSLSGYGNTIY
TRBJ2-1 | TRBV7-9 | VSSLGLAGEERF
TRBJ2-7 | TRBV12-3/TRBV12-4 | ASRGGTSGRTSSYEQY
TRBJ2-7 | TRBV7-8 | ASSLTENYEQY
TRBJ1-1 | TRBV14 | ASSPPRRPNTEAF
TRBJ2-3 | TRBV12-3/TRBV12-4 | ASSQAVDTQY
TRBJ2-7 | TRBV5-6 | ACSLWGTGAYEQY